Following are 9 T cell receptor beta chains from one sample sequenced in a study of neoadjuvant anti-PD-1 for oral cavity cancer. The method was immunoSEQ multiplex PCR; TCRdb's version includes in-frame clones alone and lacks a portion of them. Of over a thousand clones listed, roughly 49% are singletons. Time point indicated: after neoadjuvant nivolumab, at surgical resection. The material sequenced was tumor tissue, taken after nivolumab (anti-PD-1) treatment. These TCRs come from a person between 40 and 85 years old with oral cavity squamous cell carcinoma.

This clone was seen a handful of times. Here the CDR3 DNA reads TGTGCCAGCAGTTGGGAGCGGAGCACCGGGGAGCTGTTTTTT. Encoded protein: CASSWERSTGELFF. The chain carries TRBV7-2 and TRBJ2-2, with D possibly being TRBD2 (5 bases). The CDR3 sequence is 14 residues long. V dropped 6 bases and J dropped 4 bases, with 12 bases sitting between them. Germline CDR1 is SGHTA and CDR2 is FQGNSA.

The table lists this clone with a few counts. This chain connects TRBV2 to TRBJ2-7; 10 bases match TRBD1. V lost 7 bases and J lost 9; bases outside the gene matches: 9. The germline V gene encodes CDR1 SNHLY and CDR2 FYNNEI. This CDR3 comprises 13 residues. The CDR3 region has the DNA TGTGCCAGCAAGGGGACAGGGGAAGTAGCGCAGTACTTC. This codes for CASKGTGEVAQYF.

The chain has TRBV29-1 and TRBJ2-5, with D perhaps matching TRBD2 (7 bases). Trimming cost V 7 bases and J 7 bases, with 19 bases left between them. The CDR3 is 13 amino acids. The germline CDR1 and CDR2 sequences are SQVTM and ANQGSEA. This CDR3 reads CSADLGGRGTQYF. The CDR3 DNA reads as TGCAGCGCCGACCTGGGGGGGCGAGGGACCCAGTACTTC.

V is TRBV7-9 and J is TRBJ2-2; D not certain. CDR1 SEHNR and CDR2 FQNEAQ come from the germline V gene (reference sequence). This CDR3 has 11 residues. Trimming took off 5 bases at V and 5 bases at J, with 3 bases between the two ends. As DNA, the CDR3 is TGTGCCAGCAGCCCTACCGGGGAGCTGTTTTTT. It yields the protein CASSPTGELFF.

As DNA, the CDR3 is TGTGCCAGCAGTACCGCCGGGACAGGGCCAGATACGCAGTATTTT. It encodes CASSTAGTGPDTQYF. J is TRBJ2-3 and V is TRBV28; TRBD1 matches 9 bases. The germline V gene has CDR1 MDHEN and CDR2 SYDVKM. The CDR3 is 15 amino acids. The V and J ends lost 5 bases and 4 bases, in that order; junction bases with no gene match: 7.

The rearrangement links TRBV7-9 to TRBJ2-5; D not resolved. CDR1 SEHNR and CDR2 FQNEAQ come from the germline V gene (reference sequence). Between the trimmed V and J ends, which lost 5 bases and 1 base, there was a span of 11 bases. CDR3 length equals 14 residues. The CDR3: CASSVTVVQETQYF. The DNA of the CDR3 is TGTGCCAGCAGCGTGACTGTGGTCCAAGAGACCCAGTACTTC.

This sequence joins TRBV2 and TRBJ1-4, with no clear D. V lost 5 bases, J lost 8 bases, and 21 bases lay in between. The CDR3 length is 16 residues. Germline V gene sequence: CDR1 SNHLY, CDR2 FYNNEI. CDR3 DNA: TGTGCCAGCAGTAAGATGGCTACAACGATCGGGGAAAAACTGTTTTTT. It translates to CASSKMATTIGEKLFF.

V usage is TRBV30 and J usage is TRBJ1-3; D gene ambiguous. Between the trimmed V and J ends, which lost 0 bases and 8 bases, there was a span of 8 bases. This CDR3 contains 12 residues. Looked up from germline, CDR1 is GTSNPN and CDR2 is SVGIG (reference sequence). The CDR3 here is CAWSVRGDTIYF. The CDR3 nucleotides read TGTGCCTGGAGTGTACGGGGAGACACCATATATTTT. Filled out from reference TRBV30 and TRBJ1-3, the complete variable domain reads SQTIHQWPATLVQPVGSPLSLECTVEGTSNPNLYWYRQAAGRGLQLLFYSVGIGQISSEVPQNLSASRPQDRQFILSSKKLLLSDSGFYLCAWSVRGDTIYFGEGSWLTVV.

The V call is TRBV5-1, the J call TRBJ2-3; tentatively, D is TRBD2 (8 bases). CDR1 and CDR2 (germline): SGHRS, YFSETQ. This CDR3 comprises 17 residues. V dropped 5 bases and J dropped 5 bases, with 24 bases sitting between them. The CDR3 here is CASRRGQSGSIEDTQYF. The CDR3, as DNA: TGCGCCAGCAGGAGGGGGCAAAGCGGGAGTATTGAAGATACGCAGTATTTT.